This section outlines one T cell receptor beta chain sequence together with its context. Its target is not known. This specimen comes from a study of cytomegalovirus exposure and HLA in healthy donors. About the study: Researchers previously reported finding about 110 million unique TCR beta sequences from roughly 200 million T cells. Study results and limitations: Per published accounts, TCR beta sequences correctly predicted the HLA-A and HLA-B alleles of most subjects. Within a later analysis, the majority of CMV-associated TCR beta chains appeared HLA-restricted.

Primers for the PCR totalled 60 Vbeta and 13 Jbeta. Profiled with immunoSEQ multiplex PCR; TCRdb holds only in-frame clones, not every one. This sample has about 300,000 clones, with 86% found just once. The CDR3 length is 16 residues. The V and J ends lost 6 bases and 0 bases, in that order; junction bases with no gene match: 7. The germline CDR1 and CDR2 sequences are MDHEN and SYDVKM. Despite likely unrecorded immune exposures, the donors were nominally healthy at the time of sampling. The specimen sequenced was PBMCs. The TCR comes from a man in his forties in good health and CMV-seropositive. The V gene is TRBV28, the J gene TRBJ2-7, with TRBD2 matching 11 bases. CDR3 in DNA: TGTGCCAGCAGGGCTAGCGGGAGGTTGTTCTCCTACGAGCAGTACTTC. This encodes CASRASGRLFSYEQYF. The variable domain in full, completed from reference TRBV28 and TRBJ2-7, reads DVKVTQSSRYLVKRTGEKVFLECVQDMDHENMFWYRQDPGLGLRLIYFSYDVKMKEKGDIPEGYSVSREKKERFSLILESASTNQTSMYLCASRASGRLFSYEQYFGPGTRLTVT.